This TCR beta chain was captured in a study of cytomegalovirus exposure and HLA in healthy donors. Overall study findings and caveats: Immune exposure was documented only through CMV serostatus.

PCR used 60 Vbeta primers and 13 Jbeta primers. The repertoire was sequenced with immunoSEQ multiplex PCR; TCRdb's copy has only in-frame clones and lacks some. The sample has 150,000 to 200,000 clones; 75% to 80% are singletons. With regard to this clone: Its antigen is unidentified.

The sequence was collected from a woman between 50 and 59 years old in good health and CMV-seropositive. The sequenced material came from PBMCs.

The CDR3 DNA sequence: TGCGCCAGCAGCCAAGTCCTAGACTCCTCCTACAATGAGCAGTTCTTC. This translates into CASSQVLDSSYNEQFF. The rearrangement links TRBV4-3 to TRBJ2-1; D gene ambiguous. This CDR3 is built from 16 residues. In germline, CDR1 is LGHNA, CDR2 YSLEER. Trimming removed 1 base at V and 0 bases at J, with 10 bases between.